Shown below are 26 T cell receptor beta chains from a single sample sequenced in a study of T-cell reconstitution after alpha-beta-depleted transplantation in children. Unique molecular identifiers tagged the TCRbeta library. TCRdb reprocessed the PCR reads via MiXCR and lists one record per CDR3 protein. Among about 130,000 distinct CDR3 sequences listed, roughly 10% were seen once. The sequences come from PBMCs, mostly from graft donor cells, collected 180 days after TCRalphabeta/CD19-depleted stem cell transplant. Receptors originate from a girl under three years old who had a stem cell transplant for combined immunodeficiency, so the T cells may come from the graft donor.

The chain employs TRBV20-1 and TRBJ1-1; D might be TRBD1 (5 bases). Germline V gene data show CDR1 as DFQATT and CDR2 as SNEGSKA (reference sequence). With 2 bases removed from V and 0 bases from J, the gap between germline ends came to 16 bases. This CDR3 has 16 residues. CDR3 in DNA: TGCAGTGCTAGATTATGGGGTGACAGCGTGAACACTGAAGCTTTCTTT. Its translation: CSARLWGDSVNTEAFF.

This clonotype came up a few times. The rearrangement joins TRBV15 to TRBJ1-5; 8 bases map to TRBD1. Germline-derived CDR1 and CDR2 are LNHNV and YYDKDF (reference sequence). The CDR3 is 18 amino acids. Germline trimming cut 3 bases from V and 0 bases from J; bases unmatched to any gene: 10. DNA for the CDR3: TGTGCCACCAGCAGGGCCGGACAGGGTTGGGGTAGCAATCAGCCCCAGCATTTT. Translation gives CATSRAGQGWGSNQPQHF.

The chain couples TRBV11-2 to TRBJ2-7, with 7 positions matching TRBD1. Germline CDR1 reads SGHAT; CDR2 reads FQNNGV. The length of the CDR3 is 18 residues. The J segment lost 2 bases and the V segment lost 10 bases, leaving 23 bases of the junction unmatched. In DNA, the CDR3 is TGTGCCATCAGTCCGACAATGGACAGGCTAAGGCGGACCTACGAGCAGTACTTC. This codes for CAISPTMDRLRRTYEQYF.

This clonotype was seen a few times. V usage is TRBV29-1 and J usage is TRBJ2-3; perhaps TRBD1 as D (6 bases). Germline V gene data show CDR1 as SQVTM and CDR2 as ANQGSEA. Trimming stripped 0 bases from V and 0 bases from J, with 10 bases between. The CDR3 length is 15 residues. The DNA for the CDR3 is TGCAGCGTTGAAGAAAGGGACAAGAGCACAGATACGCAGTATTTT. The encoded protein is CSVEERDKSTDTQYF.

This clonotype was found a few times. The gene calls are TRBV4-3 and TRBJ1-4; tentatively, D is TRBD1 (5 bases). The CDR3 is 16 residues long. Per germline, CDR1 LGHNA and CDR2 YSLEER. V lost 4 bases and J 3 bases, leaving 15 bases between the germline ends. CDR3 sequence: CASSLRALGANEKLFF. The CDR3 nucleotides read TGCGCCAGCAGCCTAAGAGCTTTAGGGGCTAATGAAAAACTGTTTTTT.

At least ten counts were recorded for this clonotype. J is TRBJ2-5 and V is TRBV9, with D possibly matching TRBD2 (6 bases). Germline V gene lookup returns CDR1 SGDLS and CDR2 YYNGEE. Trimming cost V 4 bases and J 2 bases, with 9 bases left between them. This CDR3 has 13 amino acids. CDR3 residues: CASSRDSQETQYF. DNA of the CDR3: TGTGCCAGCAGCCGGGACTCACAAGAGACCCAGTACTTC.

Here the CDR3 DNA reads TGCAGTGCTACTCCCCTAGCGGGGGCGTGGAATGAGCAGTTCTTC. This codes for CSATPLAGAWNEQFF. This chain links TRBV20-1 with TRBJ2-1, with 10 bases that match TRBD2. CDR3 size: 15 residues. Germline trimming cut 4 bases from V and 7 bases from J; bases unmatched to any gene: 10. Looked up from germline, CDR1 is DFQATT and CDR2 is SNEGSKA (reference sequence).

This clonotype was counted only a few times. J is TRBJ2-1 and V is TRBV29-1; no clear D. The CDR3 spans 13 residues. Trimming took 7 bases from V and 0 from J, leaving 10 bases between them. Germline V lookup: CDR1 SQVTM, CDR2 ANQGSEA. As DNA, the CDR3 is TGCAGCGCAGGCCCGGGCTCCTACAATGAGCAGTTCTTC. Its translation: CSAGPGSYNEQFF.

The gene calls are TRBV20-1 and TRBJ2-7; 10 bases map to TRBD1. The CDR3 contains 14 residues. The J segment lost 7 bases and the V segment lost 6 bases, leaving 12 bases of the junction unmatched. Germline assignment: CDR1 DFQATT and CDR2 SNEGSKA (reference sequence). The DNA for the CDR3 is TGCAGTGCCACGAGCCGGACAGGGGGGGATGAGCAGTACTTC. Protein sequence: CSATSRTGGDEQYF.

Only a few counts were recorded for this clonotype. V gene TRBV9 combines with J gene TRBJ2-7, with D perhaps TRBD2 (6 bases). CDR3 size: 14 residues. V was clipped by 5 bases and J by 2 bases, with 14 bases between them. CDR1 SGDLS and CDR2 YYNGEE come from the germline V gene. The CDR3 region is CASSESSGPYEQYF. CDR3 coding DNA: TGTGCCAGCAGTGAAAGTAGCGGCCCCTACGAGCAGTACTTC.

This clonotype has a handful of counts. The J gene is TRBJ1-6, the V gene TRBV27; TRBD1 is a possible D gene (6 bases). The CDR3 spans 15 residues. V was cut by 7 bases and J by 0 bases, with 10 bases left in between. Germline loops: CDR1 MNHEY, CDR2 SMNVEV (reference sequence). Written as DNA, the CDR3 is TGTGCCAGCACCACGGACAGCTCCTATAATTCACCCCTCCACTTT. Its translation: CASTTDSSYNSPLHF.

This clonotype was observed a few times. V gene TRBV11-2 combines with J gene TRBJ2-1; tentative D call: TRBD1 (5 bases). The CDR3 is 18 amino acids. CDR1 and CDR2 (germline): SGHAT, FQNNGV. V was cut by 5 bases and J by 4 bases, with 24 bases left in between. CDR3 residues: CASSLRGVQWVGYNEQFF. The DNA for the CDR3 is TGTGCCAGCAGCCTTAGGGGTGTCCAATGGGTGGGATACAATGAGCAGTTCTTC.

This clonotype came up a few times. The genes are TRBV6-1 and TRBJ2-3; D call uncertain. CDR1 is MNHNS, CDR2 SASEGT, per germline. This CDR3 is built from 13 residues. V gave up 4 bases and J gave up 8 bases, with 13 bases separating them. The CDR3 is CASSGLRKATQYF. In DNA form, the CDR3 reads TGTGCCAGCAGTGGCCTTCGAAAGGCTACGCAGTATTTT.

This clonotype was counted only a few times. The CDR3 bases are TGTGCCAGCAGTCGCTTAGCGGGGGGAAACAATGAGCAGTTCTTC. Translation: CASSRLAGGNNEQFF. V and J are TRBV6-1 and TRBJ2-1, with 10 bases lining up with TRBD2. V shed 5 bases and J 5 bases; nucleotides not matched to a gene: 6. This CDR3 comprises 15 residues. Germline lookup yields CDR1 MNHNS and CDR2 SASEGT.

This clonotype has only a few counts. The rearrangement uses TRBV20-1 and TRBJ2-5, with 8 bases that match TRBD1. CDR1 DFQATT and CDR2 SNEGSKA come from the germline V gene (reference sequence). The CDR3 totals 12 residues. Trimming cost V 3 bases and J 7 bases; bases outside gene matches: 4. The CDR3 is CSASPGGGTQYF. DNA of the CDR3: TGCAGTGCTAGCCCAGGGGGCGGGACCCAGTACTTC.

The gene calls are TRBV6-6 and TRBJ2-7; TRBD1 is a possible D gene (6 bases). The CDR3 length is 12 residues. V was pared by 4 bases and J by 6 bases, with 10 bases between. Germline-derived CDR1 and CDR2 are MNHNY and SVGAGI (reference sequence). In nucleotides, the CDR3 is TGTGCCAGCAGTTCACAGGGTCCCGAGCAGTACTTC. The encoded protein is CASSSQGPEQYF.

To note about this clonotype: The CDR3 carries no conserved terminal phenylalanine or tryptophan, so it likely arises from a read error. V gene TRBV29-1 combines with J gene TRBJ2-5; the D is unclear. Trimming pared 2 bases from V and 5 bases from J, leaving 3 bases between. The CDR3 contains 10 residues. CDR1 is SQVTM and CDR2 is ANQGSEA in the germline V gene. The chain's CDR3 is CSVERETQYV. DNA of the CDR3: TGCAGCGTTGAACGTGAGACCCAGTACGTC.

The chain is built from TRBV7-3 and TRBJ2-5, with 10 bases aligning to TRBD1. J lost 3 bases, V lost 4 bases, and 5 bases had no gene match. The CDR3 has 15 amino acids. Germline V lookup: CDR1 SGHTA, CDR2 FQGTGA. Here the CDR3 reads CASSWGQGSEETQYF. Written as DNA, the CDR3 is TGTGCCAGCAGCTGGGGACAGGGGAGCGAAGAGACCCAGTACTTC.

This clonotype was seen ten or more times. This sequence joins TRBV20-1 and TRBJ1-1; D possibly corresponds to TRBD1 (5 bases). The CDR3 is 12 residues long. The germline CDR1 and CDR2 sequences are DFQATT and SNEGSKA (reference sequence). V shed 4 bases and J shed 4 bases, with 10 bases lying between them. DNA for the CDR3: TGCAGTGCTACTACAGGTACCACTGAAGCTTTCTTT. It specifies CSATTGTTEAFF.

There are a few counts of this clonotype. The gene calls are TRBV20-1 and TRBJ1-6; D unresolved. The germline gives CDR1 DFQATT, CDR2 SNEGSKA (reference sequence). Trimming took 2 bases from V and 6 from J, leaving 20 bases between them. The CDR3 has 17 residues. For the CDR3, the DNA is TGCAGTGCTAGAAGTATCTGGACCCCCGAGGGTAATTCACCCCTCCACTTT. Its protein is CSARSIWTPEGNSPLHF.

V and J are TRBV6-1 and TRBJ2-3, with 9 bases lining up with TRBD2. V trimming: 3 bases; J trimming: 1 base; junction bases outside the gene matches: 2. The CDR3 length is 15 residues. Germline CDR1 reads MNHNS; CDR2 reads SASEGT. The CDR3 coding sequence is TGTGCCAGCAGTGACGGACTAGCGCGCACAGATACGCAGTATTTT. Amino acids: CASSDGLARTDTQYF.

This chain uses TRBV10-2 with TRBJ1-1; the match to TRBD1 covers 8 bases. CDR1 is WSHSY, CDR2 SAAADI, per germline. V was pared by 6 bases and J by 3 bases, with 6 bases of the junction left unmatched. The CDR3 length is 14 residues. CDR3 residues: CASRDRVGYTEAFF. As DNA, the CDR3 is TGCGCCAGCAGGGACAGGGTGGGGTACACTGAAGCTTTCTTT.

This chain joins TRBV5-1 and TRBJ2-3; the match to TRBD2 covers 7 bases. The V segment lost 0 bases and the J segment 1 base; nucleotides outside the gene matches: 11. The germline V gene has CDR1 SGHRS and CDR2 YFSETQ. This CDR3 is 18 amino acids long. CDR3 DNA sequence: TGCGCCAGCAGCTTGGGGGCCCTTAGGGCGGGGGGCACAGATACGCAGTATTTT. This codes for CASSLGALRAGGTDTQYF.

The rearrangement uses TRBV24-1 and TRBJ2-7, with 10 positions matching TRBD1. CDR1 is KGHDR, CDR2 SFDVKD, per germline. This CDR3 spans 17 amino acids. V trimming: 5 bases; J trimming: 1 base; junction bases outside the gene matches: 10. The CDR3 DNA reads as TGTGCCACCAGTGCAAGCGGACAGGGGGTCCTTTCCTACGAGCAGTACTTC. It encodes CATSASGQGVLSYEQYF.

In this sample, this clonotype turned up many times. The V and J genes are TRBV20-1 and TRBJ2-3, with no clear D. The germline V gene has CDR1 DFQATT and CDR2 SNEGSKA (reference sequence). Trimming left V 7 bases short and J 4 bases short, with 6 bases between. CDR3 size: 10 residues. Here the CDR3 reads CSGEADTQYF. As DNA, the CDR3 is TGCAGTGGAGAGGCAGATACGCAGTATTTT.

J is TRBJ2-7 and V is TRBV15; no reliable D call. Looked up from germline, CDR1 is LNHNV and CDR2 is YYDKDF (reference sequence). The germline V and J ends were trimmed by 4 bases and 0 bases, with 7 bases remaining between them. The CDR3 is made up of 13 amino acids. In nucleotides, the CDR3 is TGTGCCACCAGCAATCCGAACTCCTACGAGCAGTACTTC. As protein: CATSNPNSYEQYF. Complete variable domain (other parts from reference TRBV15 and TRBJ2-7): DAMVIQNPRYQVTQFGKPVTLSCSQTLNHNVMYWYQQKSSQAPKLLFHYYDKDFNNEADTPDNFQSRRPNTSFCFLDIRSPGLGDTAMYLCATSNPNSYEQYFGPGTRLTVT.